Listed here are 8 T cell receptor beta chains from one sample, sequenced in a study of shared clonotypes between healthy human individuals. Naive CD8 cells comprised CD45RO-negative, CCR7-positively selected cells, excluding terminally differentiated effector memory CD45RA+ cells. This table comes from immunoSEQ multiplex PCR, and its TCRdb copy is limited to in-frame clones, with some not included. Of more than 550,000 clones listed, roughly 94% are singletons. Sample: naive CD8+ T cells sorted from blood. The receptors here all came from a man aged 25-40 years in good health.

This clone came up once. The rearrangement uses TRBV7-3 and TRBJ2-3, with no clear D. CDR1 SGHTA and CDR2 FQGTGA come from the germline V gene. The CDR3 is 13 residues long. V was cut by 6 bases and J by 4 bases, with 11 bases left in between. The CDR3 here is CASSQWVPDTQYF. The CDR3 DNA reads as TGTGCCAGCAGTCAATGGGTCCCAGATACGCAGTATTTT.

The chain carries TRBV12-5 and TRBJ2-5; 10 bases match TRBD1. V lost 9 bases to trimming and J lost 3 bases; unmatched junction nucleotides: 4. The CDR3 totals 13 residues. Germline V gene data show CDR1 as LGHNT and CDR2 as FRNRAP. The CDR3 protein is CASKTGGKETQYF. CDR3 in DNA: TGTGCTAGCAAGACAGGGGGCAAAGAGACCCAGTACTTC.

Written as DNA, the CDR3 is TGTGCCAGCAGTCCCTCCGGGGATGAGCAGTACTTC. Protein: CASSPSGDEQYF. The chain uses TRBV6-5 and TRBJ2-7; D is perhaps TRBD2 (5 bases). This CDR3 spans 12 amino acids. CDR1 MNHEY and CDR2 SVGAGI come from the germline V gene. V was trimmed by 5 bases and J by 7 bases, leaving 12 bases between them.

As for this clone: The sample carries other DNA sequences with the same CDR3. The rearrangement uses TRBV27 and TRBJ2-7; 7 bases match TRBD1. The germline V gene encodes CDR1 MNHEY and CDR2 SMNVEV (reference sequence). The CDR3 is 14 amino acids. V lost 6 bases to trimming and J lost 1 base; unmatched junction nucleotides: 6. The CDR3 nucleotides are TGTGCCAGCAGCCCCAGGACAGGATCCTACGAGCAGTACTTC. It translates to CASSPRTGSYEQYF.

The gene calls are TRBV4-3 and TRBJ1-2; D not certain. V was trimmed by 4 bases and J by 5 bases, leaving 11 bases between them. CDR1 is LGHNA and CDR2 is YSLEER in the germline V gene. This CDR3 contains 13 residues. The CDR3 DNA is TGCGCCAGCAGCCCCTTCCCGAGTTATGGCTACACCTTC. This sequence encodes CASSPFPSYGYTF.

The chain combines TRBV7-2 with TRBJ2-3; tentative D call: TRBD2 (6 bases). The CDR3 runs to 15 residues. Germline CDR1 is SGHTA and CDR2 is FQGNSA. V dropped 6 bases and J dropped 1 base, with 14 bases sitting between them. The chain's CDR3 is CASRTGSLRTDTQYF. In DNA, the CDR3 is TGTGCCAGCAGAACCGGGAGCCTTCGCACAGATACGCAGTATTTT. The full variable domain, completed using reference TRBV7-2 and TRBJ2-3, is GAGVSQSPSNKVTEKGKDVELRCDPISGHTALYWYRQSLGQGLEFLIYFQGNSAPDKSGLPSDRFSAERTGGSVSTLTIQRTQQEDSAVYLCASRTGSLRTDTQYFGPGTRLTVL.

This clone was seen once. The genes are TRBV10-3 and TRBJ2-2, with a tentative D call TRBD2 (5 bases). The CDR3 is 14 amino acids. In germline, CDR1 is ENHRY, CDR2 SYGVKD. V shed 9 bases and J shed 5 bases, with 16 bases lying between them. Here the CDR3 DNA reads TGTGCCATATTATCCGATGAGGGAACCGGGGAGCTGTTTTTT. This gives the protein CAILSDEGTGELFF.

This rearrangement joins TRBV5-1 to TRBJ2-3; TRBD2 matches at 9 bases. Germline loops: CDR1 SGHRS, CDR2 YFSETQ. Germline trimming cut 4 bases from V and 0 bases from J; bases unmatched to any gene: 3. The CDR3 spans 15 residues. The CDR3 bases are TGCGCCAGCAGCGTTACTAGCGGGAGCACAGATACGCAGTATTTT. Translation: CASSVTSGSTDTQYF.